Listed below are T cell receptor beta chains from one sample, sequenced in a study of blood T cell repertoires in COVID-19. The assay was immunoSEQ multiplex PCR, and TCRdb's table has in-frame clones only and misses some. The table lists about 430,000 clones, about 88% of them singletons. Sequencing was done on a sample of PBMCs or T cells enriched from blood (not recorded which). The origin of the receptors is a young woman who had been exposed to COVID-19. Both conserved end residues are trimmed from each CDR3. Fields, in order: J gene, V gene, CDR3 protein.

>TRBJ2-2|TRBV5-6
ASSWGGLVSNTGELF
>TRBJ1-4|TRBV5-1
ARNSYRVLEEKLF
>TRBJ2-7|TRBV18
ASSPATGAYEQY
>TRBJ1-1|TRBV28
ASRATGGTEAF
>TRBJ2-1|TRBV7-8
ASSLAYLAGASNEQF
>TRBJ1-1|TRBV12-3/TRBV12-4
ASKAGTEAF
>TRBJ1-1|TRBV4-1
ASSQAEALNTEAF
>TRBJ1-1|TRBV28
AADDRTGVTEAF
>TRBJ2-7|TRBV7-9
ASSLVRGIAEQY
>TRBJ2-2|TRBV19
ASIGLANTGELF
>TRBJ1-2|TRBV19
ASTKDPRGDYGYT
>TRBJ1-1|TRBV9
ASSPGQGVAAEAF
>TRBJ2-3|TRBV5-1
ASTQGSAGGVTDTQY
>TRBJ2-7|TRBV11-2
ASSLALAGAPYEQY
>TRBJ2-7|TRBV14
ASSAQGNEQY
>TRBJ2-5|TRBV5-1
ASSLDVAGGHQTQY
>TRBJ2-2|TRBV25-1
ASSPQGYTGELF
>TRBJ2-3|TRBV28
ASTTNPRLVQLTDTQY
>TRBJ2-2|TRBV6-4
ASSASSATNTGELF
>TRBJ2-7|TRBV7-9
ASSLAGTSGDEQY
>TRBJ2-7|TRBV5-1
ASSLGTSGARDYEQY
>TRBJ2-1|TRBV5-1
ASSLAGTGPNEQF
>TRBJ2-7|TRBV7-9
ASSLAFSGVGSSYEQY
>TRBJ2-7|TRBV29-1
SVEMGFYEQY
>TRBJ2-3|TRBV7-2
ASSRGQDTDTQY
>TRBJ2-4|TRBV7-9
ASSLDGGTERNIQY
>TRBJ2-2|TRBV7-6
ASSLTSRGGPIVNTGELF
>TRBJ1-2|TRBV19
ASSIQGFGYT
>TRBJ1-6|TRBV6-4
ASRAAGH
>TRBJ2-7|TRBV6-5
ASRAAGTSRYEQY
>TRBJ1-1|TRBV18
ASSPPGANTEAF
>TRBJ1-2|TRBV28
ASSSPGQGNYGYT
>TRBJ2-1|TRBV13
ASSFAAYNEQF